This TCR beta chain was identified during a study of blood T cell repertoires in COVID-19 (dated by TCRdb to about 2020). About the study as a whole: Samples covering the acute and convalescent phases of COVID-19 were provided by collaborators in the United States, Italy and Spain. The dataset comprised deeply sampled blood TCRbeta repertoires from subjects exposed to, actively infected with, or recovered from COVID-19. The material from the prospective study consisted of cDNA or gDNA derived from T cells, B-cell-depleted T cells, or PBMCs. The repertoires were released in a freely available public database meant as a resource for research on the immune response to SARS-CoV-2. The sample metadata nearly always contained a de-identified subject ID, COVID-19 status, age in years and sex. HLA class I and class II types, where available, came from metadata supplied by the sample provider rather than from assay-based typing. The samples were drawn from the first 160 participants of the ongoing ImmuneRACE study and from over a thousand subjects provided by 6 global collaborators.

The immunoSEQ Assay, a bias-controlled multiplex PCR, was used to amplify TCRbeta CDR3 regions from genomic DNA. The original methods were these. Nucleated cell counts per sample were estimated from amplification of reference gene primers within the assay. To quantify the absolute abundance of each unique TCRbeta CDR3 rearrangement, sequence reads were collapsed and filtered. For each sample, productive Simpson clonality was calculated as the square root of Simpson's diversity index across productive rearrangements. The clones in this table, taken by TCRdb from immuneACCESS, are in-frame only. Not every clone is retained; where verified, under half of the shortfall comes from an unresolved V gene, and the cause of the rest is unknown. The V and J calls and the clone size are those of that table, but D and trimming were determined from the DNA. In this sample the table shows hundreds of thousands of clones, around nine tenths of which occur a single time. The ten biggest clones cover about 1.3% of the sample.

Whole blood was collected in K2EDTA tubes by collaborating institutions according to the institutions' own protocols. For TCRbeta analysis, collaborator samples were shipped as frozen whole blood, as isolated PBMCs, or as DNA extracted from either sample type. With regard to this clone: The antigen this receptor binds is unknown. No base quality values were provided; no much bigger clone lies one nucleotide off.

Taken from the germline V gene, the CDR1 and CDR2 loops are SGHRS and YFSETQ. Cut back by 4 bases and 8 bases, the V and J ends lie 16 bases apart. The CDR3 starts with the cysteine, ends with the phenylalanine, and has 14 residues. Only the CDR3 DNA stays, 42 bases, in frame from base 1. Study-level results and caveats: The quantity of clinical and demographic metadata differed by source and by participant and was supplied without curation.

The receptor was derived from a man older than 75 with acute or convalescent COVID-19. Sequenced material: peripheral blood. The chain employs TRBV5-1 and TRBJ2-1; the D gene is possibly TRBD2, with 5 bases matching. At the DNA level, the sequence is TGCGCCAGCAGCGGCCTTGGGAGTTTGGATGAGCAGTTCTTC. Translation gives CASSGLGSLDEQFF.